The sample holds a few counts of the clone carrying this TCR beta chain. Its antigen is undetermined. This specimen belongs to a study of identical twins. Points from the study as a whole: Models underestimated how often monozygotic twins shared out-of-frame TCR alpha. Analyses based on zero insertions could be partly confounded by invariant MAIT and iNKT cells.

TCRdb reprocessed the 5' RACE reads with MiXCR, giving one entry per CDR3 protein. The top ten hold 0.25% to 0.3% of the sample, which has 1.5 million to 2 million distinct CDR3 sequences, 25% to 35% seen once. The germline V gene encodes CDR1 PRHDT and CDR2 FYEKMQ (reference sequence). V dropped 4 bases and J dropped 4 bases, with 13 bases sitting between them. The CDR3 consists of 14 residues. Sequencing was done on a sample of cord blood. The sequence came from a newborn girl in good health. The V gene is TRBV13, the J gene TRBJ1-2; D is undetermined. The CDR3 is CASSSRTVIYGYTF. DNA of the CDR3: TGTGCCAGCAGCTCCCGGACCGTAATCTATGGCTACACCTTC. Full variable domain (rest looked up from reference TRBV13 and TRBJ1-2): AAGVIQSPRHLIKEKRETATLKCYPIPRHDTVYWYQQGPGQDPQFLISFYEKMQSDKGSIPDRFSAQQFSDYHSELNMSSLELGDSALYFCASSSRTVIYGYTFGSGTRLTVV.